This T cell receptor (beta chain) comes out of a study of long-term antiretroviral therapy in people with HIV. The study's findings and limits: Specimen acquisition occurred between about 2004 and 2018, potentially under older ART regimens. HIV repertoires spanned tighter CDR3 length ranges than controls did.

Concerning this clone: The antigen is unknown.

Assay version v3.0 of immunoSEQ was used, and it was run at survey level. The assay was immunoSEQ multiplex PCR, and TCRdb's table has in-frame clones only and misses some. The repertoire holds 20,000 or so clones, with 86% as singletons. From germline, CDR1 is ENHRY and CDR2 SYGVKD. CDR3 length: 11 amino acids. V dropped 11 bases and J dropped 2 bases, with 10 bases sitting between them. The chain recombines TRBV10-3 with TRBJ2-7; a weak D match, TRBD2 (7 bases). The sequencing here drew on unsorted PBMCs, taken 0.5 years after starting antiretroviral therapy. This TCR was recovered from a man between 40 and 49 years old with HIV. The CDR3 DNA reads as TGTGCCTCGGGGGGCCCCTACGAGCAGTACTTC. It translates to CASGGPYEQYF.